This TCR beta chain was retrieved from a study of response to subunit inactivated influenza vaccine listed by TCRdb under 2018. Turning to the overall study: To follow how T cells responded to a trivalent subunit inactivated influenza vaccine, the researchers relied on deep quantitative profiling of the T cell receptor repertoire. General conclusions and limits of the study: According to the authors, only a limited number of new T cells may be recruited by each seasonal influenza vaccination.

Library creation used RT-PCR. The sequencer was an Illumina HiSeq 2500. TCRdb cleaned the public reads at Q25 with fastp, built clones with MiXCR and kept in-frame beta chains. Every distinct CDR3 protein forms one entry, paired with its most common genes and DNA. Across this sample there are about half a million distinct CDR3 sequences, with roughly 9.7% seen only once. The ten largest clones capture over 9.5% of the sample. The sample's time point label, in plain terms: 45 days after influenza vaccine administration. Concerning this clonotype: Its antigen specificity is not known. Base quality data are lacking; no much larger clone is found one base away.

Including cysteine and phenylalanine, the CDR3 has 11 amino acids. Of all the DNA, just the CDR3 is kept, 33 bases in frame from base 1. The germline V gene yields SGHVS for CDR1 and FQNEAQ for CDR2. The sample here was PBMCs from blood, taken roughly 45 days after vaccination. This TCR came from a man in his fifties who received an inactivated influenza vaccine. Donor details come from another sample of the same person, matched by shared clones. The chain is encoded by TRBV7-8 joined to TRBJ2-7; a confident D gene designation cannot be given. CDR3 protein: CAVYRNYEQYF. The DNA sequence is given as TGTGCTGTGTATCGCAACTACGAGCAGTACTTC.